Detailed here is one T cell receptor beta chain. Its cognate antigen is unknown. This specimen comes from a study of CD8 T cells in Susac syndrome. About the study: Treatment status at blood draw for the Susac syndrome patients was therapy-naive, corticosteroids, or intravenous immunoglobulin alone. Study results and limitations: Peak Susac CD8+ clonal expansion was seen in TEMRA cells and active patients.

Random hexamers were used to reverse transcribe the RNA input (0.5 to 1 ug). The amplification used immunoSEQ multiplex PCR on TCR beta CDR3; it spanned 54 Vbeta and 13 Jbeta. TCRdb fed the immunoSEQ multiplex PCR reads into MiXCR, producing one record per CDR3 protein. The top ten hold approximately 0.45% of the sample, which has tens of thousands of distinct CDR3 sequences, approximately 94% seen once. The authors carried out high-throughput sequencing of TCR beta. They applied it to CD8+ and CD4+ T cells obtained from blood. Between the trimmed V and J ends, which lost 6 bases and 5 bases, there was a span of 17 bases. Germline CDR1 is SQVTM and CDR2 is ANQGSEA. This CDR3 comprises 14 residues.

This TCR was recovered from a human donor with Susac syndrome. Sequencing was done on a sample of CD8+ T cells from PBMCs. The chain uses TRBV29-1 and TRBJ2-1; possibly TRBD1 or TRBD2 for D (5 bases each). The CDR3 bases are TGCAGCGTAGAACCGGGACCCATGGACAATGAGCAGTTCTTC. It translates to CSVEPGPMDNEQFF.